This TCR beta chain was captured by sequencing in a study of control samples from healthy donors and cancer patients. V was pared by 10 bases and J by 4 bases, with 23 bases between. CDR1 is MNHEY and CDR2 is SMNVEV in the germline V gene (reference sequence). The CDR3 has 16 amino acids. There are a few counts of this clone. Generated by immunoSEQ multiplex PCR, the TCRdb table keeps only in-frame clones and is missing some. The sample gives about 160,000 clones, approximately 93% of which show up once; roughly 6.2% is in the top ten. The sequence was collected from a man between 18 and 29 years old in good health. This sequence joins TRBV27 and TRBJ1-5; D is unclear. The sequencing sample was made of blood. The CDR3 spells CAILPHDPLENQPQHF. The CDR3 DNA reads as TGTGCCATCCTCCCCCACGACCCTCTGGAAAATCAGCCCCAGCATTTT.